The 25 T cell receptor beta chains below come from one sample, sequenced in a study of T cell responses to AZD1222 COVID-19 vaccine. Repertoires were generated with immunoSEQ multiplex PCR, while TCRdb's copy carries only in-frame clones and drops some. The sample includes 100,000 to 150,000 clones, approximately 90% of them seen just once. The specimen comprised peripheral blood, sampled 28 days after the second dose of the MenACWY control vaccine. Receptor source: an adult who received the MenACWY meningococcal vaccine as a control.

The chain carries TRBV5-5 and TRBJ2-7; a weak D match, TRBD2 (5 bases). The germline V and J ends were trimmed by 0 bases and 4 bases, with 11 bases remaining between them. This CDR3 is 14 amino acids long. The germline gives CDR1 SGHKS, CDR2 YYEKEE (reference sequence). The DNA of the CDR3 is TGTGCCAGCAGCTTGGCCGGGGTCTGGTACGAGCAGTACTTC. As protein: CASSLAGVWYEQYF.

The chain recombines TRBV5-6 with TRBJ2-2; 7 nucleotides line up with TRBD1. Germline assignment: CDR1 SGHDT and CDR2 YYEEEE. The CDR3 contains 15 residues. V was pared by 3 bases and J by 0 bases, with 2 bases of the junction left unmatched. The CDR3, as DNA: TGTGCCAGCAGCTGGGGGACAGCGAACACCGGGGAGCTGTTTTTT. It translates to CASSWGTANTGELFF.

The chain's CDR3 is CASSAGTVSYEQYF. In DNA form, the CDR3 reads TGTGCCAGCAGCGCCGGGACAGTTTCCTACGAGCAGTACTTC. The chain has TRBV2 and TRBJ2-7, with 7 bases matching TRBD1. J was trimmed by 1 base and V by 6 bases; bases with no gene match: 6. Germline loops: CDR1 SNHLY, CDR2 FYNNEI. There are 14 residues in the CDR3.

The chain has TRBV15 and TRBJ1-2, with a possible D match to TRBD1 (5 bases). Germline CDR1 and CDR2: LNHNV and YYDKDF (reference sequence). There are 13 residues in the CDR3. V was cut by 5 bases and J by 8 bases, with 15 bases left in between. As DNA, the CDR3 is TGTGCCACCAGCTTCAGAACCGGGGCCGGCTACACCTTC. It codes for CATSFRTGAGYTF.

This CDR3 reads CASSLPLVRKSTGELFF. The CDR3 bases are TGTGCCAGTAGTCTTCCACTAGTTCGGAAGAGCACCGGGGAGCTGTTTTTT. The V call is TRBV19, the J call TRBJ2-2, with D perhaps TRBD2 (5 bases). The CDR3 length is 17 residues. The V and J ends lost 5 bases and 4 bases respectively, with 20 bases between them. In germline, CDR1 is LNHDA, CDR2 SQIVND (reference sequence).

V and J are TRBV4-3 and TRBJ2-1; 8 nucleotides line up with TRBD1. Germline V gene sequence: CDR1 LGHNA, CDR2 YSLEER. The V gene end was trimmed by 1 base and the J gene end by 8 bases; junction bases not matched to a gene: 7. The CDR3 loop spans 15 amino acids. CDR3 residues: CASSQVGQGVDEQFF. The CDR3 DNA reads as TGCGCCAGCAGCCAAGTAGGACAGGGTGTTGATGAGCAGTTCTTC.

The gene calls are TRBV7-9 and TRBJ1-2, with 8 nucleotides matching TRBD1. This CDR3 is built from 16 residues. V was pared by 5 bases and J by 3 bases, with 11 bases of the junction left unmatched. From germline, CDR1 is SEHNR and CDR2 FQNEAQ (reference sequence). CDR3 sequence: CASSPRQGTEDYGYTF. DNA for the CDR3: TGTGCCAGCAGCCCGAGACAGGGGACTGAGGACTATGGCTACACCTTC.

This clone was observed a single time. The chain recombines TRBV18 with TRBJ2-7; 8 bases line up with TRBD2. The CDR3 has 14 residues. Losses at the gene ends were 4 bases for V and 7 bases for J; bases not matched to a gene: 9. Germline V gene sequence: CDR1 KGHSH, CDR2 LQKENI. The CDR3 DNA reads as TGTGCCAGCTCACTTACGGGGGGGCTTGGGGAGCAGTACTTC. Translating it yields CASSLTGGLGEQYF.

The chain combines TRBV7-2 with TRBJ2-4, with TRBD1 identical over 7 bases. The V and J ends lost 5 bases and 0 bases, in that order; junction bases with no gene match: 7. The CDR3 runs to 16 residues. From germline, CDR1 is SGHTA and CDR2 FQGNSA. For the CDR3, the DNA is TGTGCCAGCAGCCCTGGGCCAGGGGGAGCCAAAAACATTCAGTACTTC. It specifies CASSPGPGGAKNIQYF.

V is TRBV10-2 and J is TRBJ1-3, with D possibly being TRBD1 (5 bases). Germline V gene lookup returns CDR1 WSHSY and CDR2 SAAADI. There are 16 residues in the CDR3. Trimming pared 6 bases from V and 0 bases from J, leaving 15 bases between. This chain's CDR3 is CASRGLGRDSGNTIYF. The CDR3 DNA reads TGCGCCAGCAGAGGTTTGGGCAGGGACTCTGGAAACACCATATATTTT.

Only one count was recorded for this clone. The chain is built from TRBV10-3 and TRBJ1-1, with TRBD1 matching 8 bases. The CDR3 has 17 amino acids. Germline V lookup: CDR1 ENHRY, CDR2 SYGVKD. V was pared by 0 bases and J by 3 bases, with 9 bases of the junction left unmatched. Here the CDR3 reads CAISESVLRGQYTEAFF. The CDR3 bases are TGTGCCATCAGTGAGTCGGTCCTCAGGGGGCAATACACTGAAGCTTTCTTT.

Regarding this clone: The junction departs from germline at one end; a sequencing error may be responsible. V is TRBV5-1 and J is TRBJ1-1; possibly TRBD1 for D (5 bases). CDR3 length: 13 residues. Germline assignment: CDR1 SGHRS and CDR2 YFSETQ. CDR3 sequence reads: CASRREGNPEAFF. In DNA, the CDR3 is TGCGCCAGCAGAAGGGAGGGGAACCCTGAAGCTTTCTTT.

This clone occurred a few times. The V gene is TRBV3-1 (or the pseudogene TRBV3-2), the J gene TRBJ2-7; maybe TRBD2 (6 bases). Germline loops: CDR1 LGHDT, CDR2 YNNKEL (reference sequence). The CDR3 has 14 residues. The V end was cut by 1 base, the J end by 6 bases, with 13 bases between. For the CDR3, the DNA is TGTGCCAGCAGCCAAGTTTCCGGAGGGGCCGAGCAGTACTTC. It yields the protein CASSQVSGGAEQYF.

The rearrangement joins TRBV11-2 to TRBJ2-7, with 9 bases that match TRBD2. This CDR3 has 16 amino acids. Germline trimming cut 1 base from V and 2 bases from J; bases unmatched to any gene: 6. Germline V gene data show CDR1 as SGHAT and CDR2 as FQNNGV. In DNA form, the CDR3 reads TGTGCCAGCAGCTTAGCGACTAGCGGCCTAGCCTACGAGCAGTACTTC. Amino acid sequence: CASSLATSGLAYEQYF.

The V and J genes are TRBV19 and TRBJ1-4; D gene uncertain. CDR1 and CDR2 (germline): LNHDA, SQIVND (reference sequence). Trimming removed 3 bases at V and 0 bases at J, with 11 bases between. The CDR3 contains 16 residues. This CDR3 is CASSILGSATNEKLFF. The DNA of the CDR3 is TGTGCCAGTAGTATCCTGGGCAGCGCAACTAATGAAAAACTGTTTTTT.

The V gene is TRBV2, the J gene TRBJ2-1; D gene ambiguous. Trimming shortened V by 5 bases and J by 6 bases, and 14 bases separated the two germline ends. Germline lookup yields CDR1 SNHLY and CDR2 FYNNEI. This CDR3 comprises 14 residues. The CDR3 spells CASSLTPTPNEQFF. CDR3 bases: TGTGCCAGCAGTCTGACCCCTACCCCCAATGAGCAGTTCTTC.

The J gene is TRBJ2-1, the V gene TRBV18; 7 bases are shared with TRBD2. The CDR3 totals 12 residues. Germline CDR1 KGHSH, CDR2 LQKENI. V shed 6 bases and J 9 bases; nucleotides not matched to a gene: 5. The CDR3 loop is CASSRTSGEQFF. CDR3 nucleotides: TGTGCCAGCTCCAGGACTAGTGGTGAGCAGTTCTTC.

V usage is TRBV6-5 and J usage is TRBJ1-1; tentatively, D is TRBD1 (6 bases). V lost 7 bases to trimming and J lost 0 bases, with 15 bases between them. Germline V gene data show CDR1 as MNHEY and CDR2 as SVGAGI. This CDR3 is built from 15 residues. The CDR3 DNA reads TGTGCCAGCACCTGGGACAAATTGATGAACACTGAAGCTTTCTTT. Translating it yields CASTWDKLMNTEAFF.

The rearrangement uses TRBV4-2 and TRBJ1-3; 7 bases fit TRBD1. V trimming: 0 bases; J trimming: 0 bases; junction bases outside the gene matches: 8. Germline loops: CDR1 LGHNA, CDR2 YNFKEQ. This CDR3 spans 18 amino acids. Here the CDR3 DNA reads TGTGCCAGCAGCCAAGATCCGGACAGGTCCAGCTCTGGAAACACCATATATTTT. Protein: CASSQDPDRSSSGNTIYF.

The chain uses TRBV5-1 and TRBJ1-5; D is perhaps TRBD1 (5 bases). The CDR3 totals 15 residues. Trimming shortened V by 0 bases and J by 6 bases, and 13 bases separated the two germline ends. Per the germline V gene, CDR1 is SGHRS and CDR2 is YFSETQ. CDR3 DNA sequence: TGCGCCAGCAGCTTGGATCCGGGGGGTGGTCAGCCCCAGCATTTT. Residues: CASSLDPGGGQPQHF.

The chain uses TRBV28 and TRBJ1-2; maybe TRBD1 (6 bases). Trimming took 5 bases from V and 4 from J, leaving 14 bases between them. Germline loops: CDR1 MDHEN, CDR2 SYDVKM. This CDR3 has 14 residues. The CDR3 coding sequence is TGTGCCAGCAGTCGTACGGACAGAGCCTATGGCTACACCTTC. Protein: CASSRTDRAYGYTF.

This clone came up once. The chain has TRBV24-1 and TRBJ2-1; no clear D. V shed 0 bases and J shed 4 bases, with 9 bases lying between them. Germline loops: CDR1 KGHDR, CDR2 SFDVKD. This CDR3 has 15 residues. This CDR3 reads CATSDLPQVYNEQFF. As DNA, the CDR3 is TGTGCCACCAGTGATTTGCCTCAGGTTTACAATGAGCAGTTCTTC.

The V and J genes are TRBV20-1 and TRBJ2-7; weak D call: TRBD1 (6 bases). Germline values: CDR1 DFQATT, CDR2 SNEGSKA (reference sequence). Trimming left V 3 bases short and J 3 bases short, with 12 bases between. This CDR3 spans 13 amino acids. The CDR3 coding sequence is TGCAGTGCTAGTCAGGACAGCTACTACGAGCAGTACGTC. Translated, it gives CSASQDSYYEQYV.

V usage is TRBV29-1 and J usage is TRBJ2-2; 10 positions agree with TRBD2. Looked up from germline, CDR1 is SQVTM and CDR2 is ANQGSEA. CDR3 length: 14 residues. Losses at the gene ends were 5 bases for V and 6 bases for J; bases not matched to a gene: 6. The CDR3 DNA sequence: TGCAGCGTTAAGCGGGAGGGCCGAGCCGGGGAGCTGTTTTTT. Translating gives CSVKREGRAGELFF.

The genes are TRBV5-1 and TRBJ1-4; TRBD1 agrees at 9 bases. V was pared by 4 bases and J by 8 bases, with 9 bases of the junction left unmatched. Germline lookup yields CDR1 SGHRS and CDR2 YFSETQ. CDR3 length equals 15 residues. Here the CDR3 DNA reads TGCGCCAGCAGCCGTTTGACAGGGGGAGACGAAAAACTGTTTTTT. It yields the protein CASSRLTGGDEKLFF.